This TCR beta chain was recorded in a study of identical twins. Overall study findings and caveats: There were fewer insertions in abundant cord blood beta clonotypes, but memory repertoires showed no such pattern. Out-of-frame alpha sequences common to twins exhibited an excess of low generation probability. Model-predicted out-of-frame TCR alpha sharing fell below observed values in monozygotic twins.

This clonotype occurred many times. The target antigen is unknown. This clone may be a read error of a much larger clone one base away. Healthy Caucasians supplied all donations. The CDR3 covers 13 residues. V shed 5 bases and J shed 3 bases, with 11 bases lying between them. TCRdb redid the calling of the 5' RACE reads with MiXCR, one entry per CDR3 protein. Here the sample spans hundreds of thousands of distinct CDR3 sequences, roughly 6% being singletons. Sequenced material: naive T cells sorted from blood. This TCR came from a man between 18 and 29 years old in good health. The V gene is TRBV12-3 or TRBV12-4, the J gene TRBJ2-7; weak D call: TRBD1 (6 bases). CDR3 loop: CASSPDSFYEQYF. In nucleotides, the CDR3 is TGTGCCAGCAGTCCGGACAGTTTCTACGAGCAGTACTTC.